The clone carrying this T cell receptor (beta chain) occurred once. The target antigen is unknown. The sample has other DNA sequences that encode this CDR3 too. This sample is part of a study of shared clonotypes between healthy human individuals. Study-level information: The composition of the donors was a couple of women and a few men aged 18 to 49. Study findings and constraints: There were few donors, and this limited the genetic and exposure-history diversity represented. Clonotypes shared by all four sorted-subset donors had higher generation probabilities than non-shared clonotypes.

V shed 2 bases and J 1 base; nucleotides not matched to a gene: 1. The CDR3 spans 15 residues. CDR1 and CDR2 from the germline V gene are WSHSY and SAAADI. Sequenced by immunoSEQ multiplex PCR; TCRdb stores in-frame clones only, minus some. The table includes some 1 million clones, about 75% detected once. Sequencing was carried out using memory CD4+ T cells sorted from blood. Subset here: CD45RA-negative fraction. The TCR originated in a man between 18 and 35 years old in good health. This chain joins TRBV10-2 and TRBJ2-3; TRBD2 matches 9 bases. CDR3 sequence (DNA): TGCGCCAGCAGTGAGGGCGGGAGGGGCACAGATACGCAGTATTTT. This gives the protein CASSEGGRGTDTQYF.